This is a list of T cell receptor beta chains from one sample in a study of T cell responses to AZD1222 COVID-19 vaccine. Produced via immunoSEQ multiplex PCR; TCRdb's table is partial and in-frame only. The table has approximately 100,000 clones, 88% seen once. Sequencing used peripheral blood, obtained on day 0 of AZD1222 vaccination. The source is an adult in good health. CDR3s include the opening cysteine and the closing phenylalanine or tryptophan. Fields, in order: D gene, V gene, J gene, clone size, CDR3 protein, CDR3 DNA. A D gene is named only where the DNA matches it firmly. Clone size appears in some rows only: once, few, many, or a class for an expanded clone.

d_gene: .; v_gene: TRBV4-3; j_gene: TRBJ1-5; abundance: .; CDR3aa: CASSQDRDQPQHF; CDR3nt: TGCGCCAGCAGCCAAGATCGCGATCAGCCCCAGCATTTT
d_gene: TRBD1; v_gene: TRBV9; j_gene: TRBJ1-5; abundance: .; CDR3aa: CASSVDGQGGQPQHF; CDR3nt: TGTGCCAGCAGCGTAGACGGACAGGGCGGACAGCCCCAGCATTTT
d_gene: .; v_gene: TRBV2; j_gene: TRBJ1-2; abundance: .; CDR3aa: CASSPLTGQDGYTF; CDR3nt: TGTGCCAGCAGCCCCCTGACAGGTCAGGACGGCTACACCTTC
d_gene: .; v_gene: TRBV10-3; j_gene: TRBJ2-2; abundance: .; CDR3aa: CAISEAGANTGELFF; CDR3nt: TGTGCCATCAGTGAAGCAGGAGCGAACACCGGGGAGCTGTTTTTT
d_gene: .; v_gene: TRBV12-3/TRBV12-4; j_gene: TRBJ1-1; abundance: .; CDR3aa: CASSLVSGAFF; CDR3nt: TGTGCCAGCAGTTTAGTTTCCGGAGCTTTCTTT
d_gene: .; v_gene: TRBV3-1/TRBV3-2; j_gene: TRBJ1-4; abundance: few; CDR3aa: CASSQEVEKLFF; CDR3nt: TGTGCCAGCAGCCAAGAAGTTGAAAAACTGTTTTTT
d_gene: TRBD1; v_gene: TRBV27; j_gene: TRBJ2-5; abundance: .; CDR3aa: CASGPGQGLGTQYF; CDR3nt: TGTGCCAGCGGCCCGGGACAGGGTTTGGGGACCCAGTACTTC
d_gene: .; v_gene: TRBV14; j_gene: TRBJ1-1; abundance: .; CDR3aa: CASSQGRGTSAFF; CDR3nt: TGTGCCAGCAGCCAAGGGAGGGGGACCTCAGCTTTCTTT
d_gene: .; v_gene: TRBV18; j_gene: TRBJ2-7; abundance: once; CDR3aa: CASSPKQDSLGLSYEQYF; CDR3nt: TGTGCCAGCTCACCAAAACAGGATTCCCTGGGTCTCTCCTACGAGCAGTACTTC
d_gene: .; v_gene: TRBV11-3; j_gene: TRBJ2-1; abundance: once; CDR3aa: CASSPSPFDNEQFF; CDR3nt: TGTGCCAGCAGTCCCTCTCCATTTGACAATGAGCAGTTCTTC
d_gene: .; v_gene: TRBV16; j_gene: TRBJ2-7; abundance: .; CDR3aa: CASSQVGLEQYF; CDR3nt: TGTGCCAGCAGCCAAGTTGGGCTCGAGCAGTACTTC
d_gene: .; v_gene: TRBV5-4; j_gene: TRBJ2-1; abundance: .; CDR3aa: CASSLYGSDEQFF; CDR3nt: TGTGCCAGCAGCTTGTACGGGAGCGATGAGCAGTTCTTC
d_gene: .; v_gene: TRBV2; j_gene: TRBJ1-2; abundance: .; CDR3aa: CASSTTQGLGYTF; CDR3nt: TGTGCCAGCAGTACTACTCAGGGATTAGGCTACACCTTC
d_gene: .; v_gene: TRBV6-2/TRBV6-3; j_gene: TRBJ2-2; abundance: .; CDR3aa: CASSYEGANTGELFF; CDR3nt: TGTGCCAGCAGTTATGAAGGGGCGAACACCGGGGAGCTGTTTTTT
d_gene: .; v_gene: TRBV7-2; j_gene: TRBJ2-3; abundance: .; CDR3aa: CASSSTLGRGVTDTQYF; CDR3nt: TGTGCCAGCAGCTCCACCCTAGGGCGGGGTGTCACAGATACGCAGTATTTT
d_gene: .; v_gene: TRBV18; j_gene: TRBJ2-3; abundance: .; CDR3aa: CASSPRDWYSTDTQYF; CDR3nt: TGTGCCAGCTCACCCCGGGACTGGTATAGCACAGATACGCAGTATTTT
d_gene: TRBD1; v_gene: TRBV10-3; j_gene: TRBJ1-1; abundance: .; CDR3aa: CAISDPGTGGTEAFF; CDR3nt: TGTGCCATCAGTGACCCAGGGACAGGGGGCACTGAAGCTTTCTTT
d_gene: .; v_gene: TRBV19; j_gene: TRBJ2-5; abundance: .; CDR3aa: CASSSPRDFQETQYF; CDR3nt: TGTGCCAGTAGTTCCCCCCGGGACTTCCAAGAGACCCAGTACTTC
d_gene: .; v_gene: TRBV6-5; j_gene: TRBJ2-1; abundance: .; CDR3aa: CASSYSSSGYNEQFF; CDR3nt: TGTGCCAGCAGTTACTCGAGTTCCGGCTACAATGAGCAGTTCTTC
d_gene: TRBD1; v_gene: TRBV7-2; j_gene: TRBJ2-5; abundance: .; CDR3aa: CASSVRQGWETQYF; CDR3nt: TGTGCCAGCAGCGTAAGACAGGGTTGGGAGACCCAGTACTTC
d_gene: .; v_gene: TRBV19; j_gene: TRBJ1-3; abundance: .; CDR3aa: CASSEQGFTGNTIYF; CDR3nt: TGTGCCAGTAGTGAACAGGGATTCACTGGAAACACCATATATTTT
d_gene: TRBD2; v_gene: TRBV5-1; j_gene: TRBJ2-1; abundance: .; CDR3aa: CASRPTSGSSYNEQFF; CDR3nt: TGCGCCAGCAGACCCACTAGCGGGAGCTCCTACAATGAGCAGTTCTTC
d_gene: .; v_gene: TRBV7-8; j_gene: TRBJ2-2; abundance: once; CDR3aa: CASSLVSYTGELFF; CDR3nt: TGTGCCAGCAGCTTAGTGAGTTACACCGGGGAGCTGTTTTTT
d_gene: TRBD1; v_gene: TRBV2; j_gene: TRBJ1-2; abundance: .; CDR3aa: CASSPGQVNTF; CDR3nt: TGTGCCAGCAGCCCCGGACAGGTGAACACCTTC
d_gene: .; v_gene: TRBV28; j_gene: TRBJ1-2; abundance: .; CDR3aa: CASSLFNYGYTF; CDR3nt: TGTGCCAGCAGTTTATTCAACTATGGCTACACCTTC
d_gene: TRBD1; v_gene: TRBV6-2/TRBV6-3; j_gene: TRBJ1-6; abundance: .; CDR3aa: CASSSAGTENSPLHF; CDR3nt: TGTGCCAGCAGTTCGGCCGGGACAGAAAATTCACCCCTCCACTTT
d_gene: TRBD1; v_gene: TRBV25-1; j_gene: TRBJ2-1; abundance: .; CDR3aa: CASSQQGPNYNEQFF; CDR3nt: TGTGCCAGCAGTCAACAGGGGCCCAACTACAATGAGCAGTTCTTC
d_gene: .; v_gene: TRBV29-1; j_gene: TRBJ1-5; abundance: .; CDR3aa: CSVEVSGNQPQHF; CDR3nt: TGCAGCGTTGAAGTGTCGGGCAATCAGCCCCAGCATTTT
d_gene: .; v_gene: TRBV7-2; j_gene: TRBJ1-4; abundance: .; CDR3aa: CASSPQGGPNEKLFF; CDR3nt: TGTGCCAGCAGCCCGCAGGGAGGGCCTAATGAAAAACTGTTTTTT
d_gene: .; v_gene: TRBV18; j_gene: TRBJ2-5; abundance: .; CDR3aa: CASSPDIQETQYF; CDR3nt: TGTGCCAGCTCCCCGGACATTCAAGAGACCCAGTACTTC
d_gene: .; v_gene: TRBV5-1; j_gene: TRBJ2-2; abundance: .; CDR3aa: CASMSDGELFF; CDR3nt: TGCGCCAGCATGTCCGATGGTGAGCTGTTTTTT
d_gene: .; v_gene: TRBV27; j_gene: TRBJ1-2; abundance: .; CDR3aa: CATSRGGYTF; CDR3nt: TGTGCCACCTCCCGGGGGGGCTACACCTTC
d_gene: .; v_gene: TRBV10-2; j_gene: TRBJ1-1; abundance: .; CDR3aa: CASSETGAGTWVEAFF; CDR3nt: TGCGCCAGCAGTGAGACCGGTGCCGGGACATGGGTTGAAGCTTTCTTT
d_gene: .; v_gene: TRBV12-3/TRBV12-4; j_gene: TRBJ1-2; abundance: .; CDR3aa: CASSFDRERGYTF; CDR3nt: TGTGCCAGCAGTTTCGACCGAGAGAGGGGCTACACCTTC
d_gene: .; v_gene: TRBV5-4; j_gene: TRBJ2-7; abundance: .; CDR3aa: CASSWSPMGTQAYEQYF; CDR3nt: TGTGCCAGCAGCTGGTCGCCGATGGGGACCCAAGCCTACGAGCAGTACTTC
d_gene: .; v_gene: TRBV4-1; j_gene: TRBJ2-3; abundance: .; CDR3aa: CASSQGGQTQYF; CDR3nt: TGCGCCAGCAGCCAAGGGGGCCAGACGCAGTATTTT
d_gene: TRBD2; v_gene: TRBV7-2; j_gene: TRBJ2-1; abundance: .; CDR3aa: CASSSLWTSGVLDEQFF; CDR3nt: TGTGCCAGCAGCTCCCTCTGGACTAGCGGGGTTTTGGATGAGCAGTTCTTC
d_gene: .; v_gene: TRBV9; j_gene: TRBJ1-1; abundance: .; CDR3aa: CASSVGGGTGADTEAFF; CDR3nt: TGTGCCAGCAGCGTAGGTGGGGGTACGGGGGCTGACACTGAAGCTTTCTTT
d_gene: .; v_gene: TRBV7-9; j_gene: TRBJ2-5; abundance: once; CDR3aa: CASSLVGETQYF; CDR3nt: TGTGCCAGCAGCTTAGTCGGTGAGACCCAGTACTTC
d_gene: .; v_gene: TRBV27; j_gene: TRBJ1-1; abundance: .; CDR3aa: CATVGRAPNTEAFF; CDR3nt: TGTGCCACCGTGGGCCGGGCGCCAAACACTGAAGCTTTCTTT
d_gene: TRBD2; v_gene: TRBV6-2/TRBV6-3; j_gene: TRBJ2-7; abundance: .; CDR3aa: CASSRTSVPYEQYF; CDR3nt: TGTGCCAGCAGCAGGACTAGCGTGCCCTACGAGCAGTACTTC
d_gene: .; v_gene: TRBV5-8; j_gene: TRBJ2-5; abundance: .; CDR3aa: CASSQGPPGQETQYF; CDR3nt: TGTGCCAGCAGTCAAGGACCCCCGGGACAAGAGACCCAGTACTTC
d_gene: .; v_gene: TRBV3-1/TRBV3-2; j_gene: TRBJ2-7; abundance: .; CDR3aa: CASSLRYPVGEQYF; CDR3nt: TGTGCCAGCAGCCTCCGATACCCGGTGGGTGAGCAGTACTTC
d_gene: .; v_gene: TRBV19; j_gene: TRBJ2-6; abundance: .; CDR3aa: CASSRALSGANVLTF; CDR3nt: TGTGCCAGTAGTAGGGCCCTCTCTGGGGCCAACGTCCTGACTTTC
d_gene: .; v_gene: TRBV7-8; j_gene: TRBJ1-6; abundance: .; CDR3aa: CASSLRPRNNNSPLHF; CDR3nt: TGTGCCAGCAGCCTAAGGCCCAGGAACAATAATTCACCCCTCCACTTT
d_gene: .; v_gene: TRBV28; j_gene: TRBJ2-7; abundance: .; CDR3aa: CASSVREKQYF; CDR3nt: TGTGCCAGCAGTGTCAGGGAAAAGCAGTACTTC
d_gene: TRBD1; v_gene: TRBV9; j_gene: TRBJ1-3; abundance: .; CDR3aa: CASSEGQASGNTIYF; CDR3nt: TGTGCCAGCAGCGAGGGACAGGCCTCTGGAAACACCATATATTTT
d_gene: .; v_gene: TRBV24-1; j_gene: TRBJ1-5; abundance: .; CDR3aa: CATSTQGVSNQPQHF; CDR3nt: TGTGCCACCAGCACACAGGGTGTCAGCAATCAGCCCCAGCATTTT
d_gene: TRBD1; v_gene: TRBV28; j_gene: TRBJ2-7; abundance: .; CDR3aa: CASSTSGGSVYEQYF; CDR3nt: TGTGCCAGCAGTACCTCAGGGGGCAGTGTATACGAGCAGTACTTC
d_gene: TRBD2; v_gene: TRBV7-9; j_gene: TRBJ2-5; abundance: .; CDR3aa: CASSASGQTQETQYF; CDR3nt: TGTGCCAGCAGCGCTAGCGGGCAGACCCAAGAGACCCAGTACTTC
d_gene: TRBD1; v_gene: TRBV6-5; j_gene: TRBJ2-7; abundance: .; CDR3aa: CASSYGQGVYEQYF; CDR3nt: TGTGCCAGCAGTTACGGGCAGGGGGTCTACGAGCAGTACTTC
d_gene: .; v_gene: TRBV28; j_gene: TRBJ2-2; abundance: .; CDR3aa: CASSLARRTGELFF; CDR3nt: TGTGCCAGCAGTTTAGCCAGACGGACCGGGGAGCTGTTTTTT
d_gene: TRBD1; v_gene: TRBV11-2; j_gene: TRBJ2-1; abundance: .; CDR3aa: CASSSGDRVGNEQFF; CDR3nt: TGTGCCAGCAGCTCTGGGGACAGGGTGGGGAATGAGCAGTTCTTC
d_gene: .; v_gene: TRBV7-9; j_gene: TRBJ1-3; abundance: .; CDR3aa: CASSFGSLGTSGNTIYF; CDR3nt: TGTGCCAGCAGCTTTGGATCACTCGGGACCTCTGGAAACACCATATATTTT
d_gene: .; v_gene: TRBV7-2; j_gene: TRBJ2-7; abundance: .; CDR3aa: CASRLDLYSYEQYF; CDR3nt: TGTGCCAGCAGGTTGGATTTATACTCCTACGAGCAGTACTTC
d_gene: .; v_gene: TRBV7-3; j_gene: TRBJ1-2; abundance: .; CDR3aa: CASSLDGDYGYTF; CDR3nt: TGTGCCAGCAGCTTAGACGGTGACTATGGCTACACCTTC